This TCR beta chain was documented in a study of high-grade serous ovarian cancer treatment subgroups. Regarding the study as a whole: TCR clonal relatedness correlated positively with neoantigen level.

Tumor samples were taken before definitive surgery or chemotherapy. Note on this clone: The antigen is unknown.

From germline, CDR1 is KGHSH and CDR2 LQKENI. The CDR3 runs 15 residues. V lost 1 base and J lost 7; bases outside the gene matches: 6. TCRdb's copy holds only in-frame clones and misses some; the assay was immunoSEQ multiplex PCR. This table holds some 1,500 clones, 65% to 80% found once. Input material: tumor tissue. V usage is TRBV18 and J usage is TRBJ2-7; the match to TRBD2 covers 11 bases. This receptor was taken from a human donor with high-grade serous ovarian cancer. The CDR3: CASSPLIAGGAEQYF. The CDR3 DNA follows: TGTGCCAGCTCACCACTAATAGCGGGAGGGGCTGAGCAGTACTTC.